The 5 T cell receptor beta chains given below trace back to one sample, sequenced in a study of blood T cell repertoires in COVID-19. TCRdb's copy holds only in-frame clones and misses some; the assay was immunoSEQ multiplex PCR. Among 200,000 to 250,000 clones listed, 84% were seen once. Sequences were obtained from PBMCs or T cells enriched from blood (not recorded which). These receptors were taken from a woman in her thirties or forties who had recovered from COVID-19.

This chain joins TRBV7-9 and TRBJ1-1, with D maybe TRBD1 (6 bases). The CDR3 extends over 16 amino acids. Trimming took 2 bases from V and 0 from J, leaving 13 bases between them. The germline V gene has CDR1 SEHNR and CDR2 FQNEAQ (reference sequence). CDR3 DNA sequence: TGTGCCAGCAGCTTATCGTTAGGGGGTATGAACACTGAAGCTTTCTTT. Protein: CASSLSLGGMNTEAFF.

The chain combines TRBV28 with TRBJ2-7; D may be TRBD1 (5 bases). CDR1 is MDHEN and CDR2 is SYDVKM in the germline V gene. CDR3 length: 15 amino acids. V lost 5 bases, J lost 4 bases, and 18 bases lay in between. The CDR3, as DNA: TGTGCCAGCAGTAACATGCTGTACAGGACGTACGAGCAGTACGTC. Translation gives CASSNMLYRTYEQYV.

CDR3: CAWSATGGNEKLFF. DNA for the CDR3: TGTGCCTGGAGCGCAACAGGGGGCAATGAAAAACTGTTTTTT. The chain joins TRBV30 to TRBJ1-4; 9 bases map to TRBD1. V shed 3 bases, J shed 5 bases, and the junction held 4 bases outside the gene matches. The CDR3 is 14 amino acids. From germline, CDR1 is GTSNPN and CDR2 SVGIG (reference sequence).

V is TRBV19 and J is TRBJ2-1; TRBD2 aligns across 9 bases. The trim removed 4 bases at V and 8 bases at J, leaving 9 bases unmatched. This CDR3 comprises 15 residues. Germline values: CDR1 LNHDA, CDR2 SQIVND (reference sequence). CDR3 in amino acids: CASSNPGLASDEQFF. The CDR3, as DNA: TGTGCCAGTAGTAACCCGGGACTAGCTAGTGATGAGCAGTTCTTC.

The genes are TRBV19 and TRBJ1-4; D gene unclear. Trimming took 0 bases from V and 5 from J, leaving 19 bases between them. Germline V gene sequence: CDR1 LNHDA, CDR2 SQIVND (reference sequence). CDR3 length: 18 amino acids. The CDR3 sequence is CASSIDWPGRPKNEKLFF. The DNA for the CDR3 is TGTGCCAGTAGTATAGATTGGCCAGGTCGGCCGAAAAATGAAAAACTGTTTTTT.